The clone carrying this T cell receptor (beta chain) came up once. Its target is not known. Germline values: CDR1 SNHLY, CDR2 FYNNEI. The trim removed 6 bases at V and 3 bases at J, leaving 12 bases unmatched. The CDR3 length is 16 residues. This was the immunoSEQ version 4 assay in survey mode. Some clones are missing from TCRdb's copy, which holds only in-frame ones; the method was immunoSEQ multiplex PCR. Of just over 40,000 clones listed, roughly 74% were seen once; the top ten hold 14%. An overlapping HIV-1 Gag peptide pool stimulated these cells at approximately 1 ug/peptide/mL. Sorted nonresponding memory CD4+ T cells were CD40L-negative, CD69-negative, CD45RO-high. This entry is derived from a study of persistence of HIV-infected CD4 T cells.

The receptor comes from an adult man with HIV who was CMV-seropositive. The V and J genes are TRBV2 and TRBJ1-2, with TRBD1 matching 8 bases. The material sequenced was CD4+ T cells sorted from PBMCs after roughly 18-hour stimulation, taken from a patient who received antiretroviral therapy. In nucleotides, the CDR3 is TGTGCCAGCAGCGACTCGGAACCCAGGGGGCACTATGGCTACACCTTC. It is translated as CASSDSEPRGHYGYTF.